One and the same sample provided the 28 T cell receptor beta chains below, sequenced in a study of graft-versus-host responses after intestinal transplantation. Libraries were prepared by immunoSEQ multiplex PCR; TCRdb keeps only in-frame clonotypes and omits some of them. The table lists roughly 97,000 clones, about 88% of them singletons, with around 0.9% in the top ten. No antigen has been identified for these receptors. The sample was unstimulated CD4+ T cells sorted from spleen or lymph node cells, taken before intestinal transplant. The receptors were sampled from a human donor who received an intestinal transplant.

The chain employs TRBV19 and TRBJ1-3, with D possibly TRBD1 on 5 matching bases. The germline gives CDR1 LNHDA, CDR2 SQIVND (reference sequence). V lost 10 bases to trimming and J lost 6 bases, with 16 bases between them. The CDR3 has 13 amino acids. CDR3 in amino acids: CATTEQAANTIYF. In nucleotides, the CDR3 is TGTGCCACTACAGAACAGGCAGCAAACACCATATATTTT.

The chain recombines TRBV15 with TRBJ2-5, with D possibly TRBD1 on 5 matching bases. This CDR3 has 17 amino acids. Germline V gene lookup returns CDR1 LNHNV and CDR2 YYDKDF (reference sequence). V gave up 3 bases and J gave up 3 bases, with 20 bases separating them. CDR3 sequence reads: CATSRGFWGQGKETQYF. In DNA form, the CDR3 reads TGTGCCACCAGCAGGGGATTTTGGGGTCAGGGTAAAGAGACCCAGTACTTC.

The chain couples TRBV7-2 to TRBJ1-6; D not resolved. CDR3 length: 13 residues. Germline loops: CDR1 SGHTA, CDR2 FQGNSA. V shed 2 bases and J shed 8 bases, with 7 bases lying between them. The CDR3: CASSLPFDSPLHF. The CDR3 coding sequence is TGTGCCAGCAGCTTACCTTTTGATTCACCCCTCCACTTT. The variable domain in full, with the rest retrieved from reference TRBV7-2 and TRBJ1-6, is GAGVSQSPSNKVTEKGKDVELRCDPISGHTALYWYRQSLGQGLEFLIYFQGNSAPDKSGLPSDRFSAERTGGSVSTLTIQRTQQEDSAVYLCASSLPFDSPLHFGNGTRLTVT.

J is TRBJ2-1 and V is TRBV5-5, with D perhaps matching TRBD1 or TRBD2 (5 bases each). The CDR3 is 15 residues long. The germline V gene has CDR1 SGHKS and CDR2 YYEKEE (reference sequence). The V gene lost 3 bases and the J gene lost 7 bases, with 17 bases spanning the gap. The CDR3 nucleotides read TGTGCCAGCAGCTCACTGGGGGACGGAAAGAATGAGCAGTTCTTC. Translation gives CASSSLGDGKNEQFF.

The CDR3 DNA reads as TGTGCCAGCAGCTTGTTGGATCAGCCCCAGCATTTT. Its translation is CASSLLDQPQHF. The rearrangement links TRBV5-5 to TRBJ1-5; D is unresolved. V was trimmed by 1 base and J by 5 bases, leaving 4 bases between them. Per the germline V gene, CDR1 is SGHKS and CDR2 is YYEKEE (reference sequence). The CDR3 contains 12 residues. The full variable domain, rest sourced from reference TRBV5-5 and TRBJ1-5, is DAGVTQSPTHLIKTRGQQVTLRCSPISGHKSVSWYQQVLGQGPQFIFQYYEKEERGRGNFPDRFSARQFPNYSSELNVNALLLGDSALYLCASSLLDQPQHFGDGTRLSIL.

Points on this clone: At the DNA level, this CDR3 is encoded by other sequences in the same sample as well. The rearrangement links TRBV5-4 to TRBJ1-1, with D possibly being TRBD1 (5 bases). From germline, CDR1 is SGHNT and CDR2 YYREEE (reference sequence). The length of the CDR3 is 15 residues. Trimming cost V 0 bases and J 2 bases, with 11 bases left between them. CDR3: CASSLAGVVNTEAFF. CDR3 DNA sequence: TGTGCCAGCAGCTTGGCGGGGGTAGTAAACACTGAAGCTTTCTTT.

Written as DNA, the CDR3 is TGTGCCATCAGTGAGTCCGGGTCGAACGAAAAACTGTTTTTT. It is translated as CAISESGSNEKLFF. The chain carries TRBV10-3 and TRBJ1-4; D not resolved. The CDR3 consists of 14 residues. The V end was cut by 0 bases, the J end by 8 bases, with 10 bases between. Germline V CDR1 and CDR2: ENHRY, SYGVKD.

This chain joins TRBV6-6 and TRBJ1-5, with 8 nucleotides matching TRBD1. The V segment lost 7 bases and the J segment 5 bases; nucleotides outside the gene matches: 13. This CDR3 contains 16 residues. Germline V gene lookup returns CDR1 MNHNY and CDR2 SVGAGI (reference sequence). The CDR3 loop reads CASTSAPQGADQPQHF. The CDR3 region has the DNA TGTGCCAGCACCTCGGCCCCCCAGGGGGCCGATCAGCCCCAGCATTTT.

V gene TRBV21-1 combines with J gene TRBJ2-4; the table's D call, TRBD1, has no DNA check behind it. TRBV21-1 is labeled a pseudogene. This CDR3 is 16 amino acids long. The CDR3 reads CASSKQNPGVKNIQYF. In nucleotides, the CDR3 is TGTGCCAGCAGCAAGCAAAACCCAGGGGTCAAAAACATTCAGTACTTC.

V gene TRBV7-3 combines with J gene TRBJ2-1, with 7 bases matching TRBD1. Trimming removed 0 bases from V and 8 bases from J; junction bases left unmatched: 10. The CDR3 has 16 residues. Germline lookup yields CDR1 SGHTA and CDR2 FQGTGA. This chain's CDR3 is CASSLTLLRGGHEQFF. CDR3 sequence (DNA): TGTGCCAGCAGCTTAACGTTACTTCGAGGGGGCCATGAGCAGTTCTTC.

This clone came up a few times. This sequence joins TRBV2 and TRBJ1-2, with D perhaps matching TRBD1 (5 bases). The CDR3 is made up of 11 amino acids. CDR1 and CDR2 from the germline V gene are SNHLY and FYNNEI. Trimming removed 8 bases from V and 7 bases from J, with 11 bases in between. DNA for the CDR3: TGTGCCAGCCGCAGGGTTGGTGGCTACACCTTC. Residues: CASRRVGGYTF.

This chain's CDR3 is CASSPGVQGRTDTQYF. The CDR3 nucleotides are TGTGCCAGCAGCCCCGGTGTTCAAGGGAGAACAGATACGCAGTATTTT. The chain combines TRBV7-3 with TRBJ2-3; D possibly corresponds to TRBD2 (5 bases). The CDR3 runs 16 residues. V lost 5 bases and J 3 bases, leaving 18 bases between the germline ends. CDR1 is SGHTA, CDR2 FQGTGA, per germline. Full variable domain (rest looked up from reference TRBV7-3 and TRBJ2-3): GAGVSQTPSNKVTEKGKYVELRCDPISGHTALYWYRQSLGQGPEFLIYFQGTGAADDSGLPNDRFFAVRPEGSVSTLKIQRTERGDSAVYLCASSPGVQGRTDTQYFGPGTRLTVL.

This sequence joins TRBV6-6 and TRBJ1-2; D possibly corresponds to TRBD1 (6 bases). V was cut by 0 bases and J by 6 bases, with 14 bases left in between. The CDR3 length is 15 residues. The germline CDR1 and CDR2 sequences are MNHNY and SVGAGI (reference sequence). CDR3 bases: TGTGCCAGCAGTTACTCGGGGGGGCCACAGGATGGCTACACCTTC. Its protein product is CASSYSGGPQDGYTF.

This chain joins TRBV12-5 and TRBJ2-7; D unresolved. CDR1 and CDR2 (germline): LGHNT, FRNRAP. The CDR3 loop spans 13 amino acids. V was shortened by 1 base and J by 0 bases, with 4 bases between the two germline ends. CDR3 nucleotides: TGTGCTAGTGGTTTGGACAACTCCTACGAGCAGTACTTC. Its translation is CASGLDNSYEQYF.

The genes are TRBV4-2 and TRBJ2-1; 8 bases are shared with TRBD2. V dropped 4 bases and J dropped 6; count of bases not matched to a gene: 8. CDR1 and CDR2 (germline): LGHNA, YNFKEQ. CDR3 size: 15 residues. The CDR3 protein is CASSLAGSHGNEQFF. In DNA, the CDR3 is TGTGCCAGCAGCCTAGCGGGATCCCACGGCAATGAGCAGTTCTTC.

The V gene is TRBV10-3, the J gene TRBJ2-1; perhaps TRBD2 as D (6 bases). Trimming took off 0 bases at V and 7 bases at J, with 13 bases between the two ends. This CDR3 is built from 15 residues. CDR1 is ENHRY, CDR2 SYGVKD, per germline. The CDR3 is CAISESTRLLNEQFF. The CDR3 DNA is TGTGCCATCAGTGAGTCGACTAGACTTTTGAATGAGCAGTTCTTC.

The chain recombines TRBV4-2 with TRBJ2-6; 9 nucleotides align to TRBD1. The germline V gene has CDR1 LGHNA and CDR2 YNFKEQ. The trim removed 4 bases at V and 1 base at J, leaving 8 bases unmatched. The CDR3 is 18 amino acids. The CDR3 DNA reads TGTGCCAGCAGCCCCGGGACAGGGCCCCCATCTGGGGCCAACGTCCTGACTTTC. It specifies CASSPGTGPPSGANVLTF.

V and J are TRBV4-1 and TRBJ2-1, with 9 bases that match TRBD1. The germline gives CDR1 MGHRA, CDR2 YSYEKL. This CDR3 has 21 residues. V was pared by 0 bases and J by 0 bases, with 15 bases of the junction left unmatched. In DNA form, the CDR3 reads TGCGCCAGCAGCCAAGAAGCGGGACAGGGTGTCGGGGTGTTCTCCTACAATGAGCAGTTCTTC. The encoded protein is CASSQEAGQGVGVFSYNEQFF.

The chain carries TRBV6-1 and TRBJ2-7; 9 nucleotides line up with TRBD1. The CDR3 is made up of 17 amino acids. The germline V gene encodes CDR1 MNHNS and CDR2 SASEGT. The J segment lost 0 bases and the V segment lost 1 base, leaving 7 bases of the junction unmatched. CDR3 in amino acids: CASSEEQGAILSYEQYF. For the CDR3, the DNA is TGTGCCAGCAGTGAAGAACAGGGGGCGATCCTCTCCTACGAGCAGTACTTC.

The chain has TRBV7-3 and TRBJ2-2; 9 bases agree with TRBD2. This CDR3 contains 18 residues. Per germline, CDR1 SGHTA and CDR2 FQGTGA. The V and J ends lost 2 bases and 1 base, in that order; junction bases with no gene match: 8. CDR3 in amino acids: CASSLQGSGGLNTGELFF. DNA for the CDR3: TGTGCCAGCAGCTTACAAGGTAGCGGGGGCCTGAACACCGGGGAGCTGTTTTTT.

This clone has just a few counts. The V call is TRBV7-3, the J call TRBJ1-4; possible D gene TRBD1, 6 bases. The CDR3 has 14 residues. Trimming took 2 bases from V and 7 from J, leaving 11 bases between them. Germline CDR1 reads SGHTA; CDR2 reads FQGTGA. This chain's CDR3 is CASSLGGGGEKLFF. Here the CDR3 DNA reads TGTGCCAGCAGCTTAGGGGGAGGGGGTGAAAAACTGTTTTTT.

The rearrangement joins TRBV5-6 to TRBJ2-5, with 7 bases lining up with TRBD1. After removal of 4 bases from V and 2 bases from J, the junction contained 2 bases not matched to a gene. The germline V gene has CDR1 SGHDT and CDR2 YYEEEE. There are 13 residues in the CDR3. CDR3 protein: CASSPQGQETQYF. CDR3 coding DNA: TGTGCCAGCAGCCCACAGGGGCAAGAGACCCAGTACTTC.

The chain has TRBV2 and TRBJ1-6, with D uncertain. Looked up from germline, CDR1 is SNHLY and CDR2 is FYNNEI. V was shortened by 3 bases and J by 0 bases, with 12 bases between the two germline ends. CDR3 length: 17 residues. As DNA, the CDR3 is TGTGCCAGCAGTGACAGTTCCCTGAGCTCCTATAATTCACCCCTCCACTTT. It encodes CASSDSSLSSYNSPLHF.

The chain combines TRBV18 with TRBJ1-4; D not resolved. Germline V gene lookup returns CDR1 KGHSH and CDR2 LQKENI. V shed 2 bases and J shed 5 bases, with 6 bases lying between them. This CDR3 region has 13 residues. The CDR3 region is CASSPAENEKLFF. For the CDR3, the DNA is TGTGCCAGCTCACCAGCTGAGAATGAAAAACTGTTTTTT. The full variable domain, rest sourced from reference TRBV18 and TRBJ1-4, is NAGVMQNPRHLVRRRGQEARLRCSPMKGHSHVYWYRQLPEEGLKFMVYLQKENIIDESGMPKERFSAEFPKEGPSILRIQQVVRGDSAAYFCASSPAENEKLFFGSGTQLSVL.

This sequence joins TRBV6-1 and TRBJ1-2; perhaps TRBD1 as D (5 bases). Germline V gives CDR1 MNHNS, CDR2 SASEGT. The CDR3 is 12 residues long. V was pared by 6 bases and J by 6 bases, with 11 bases between. As DNA, the CDR3 is TGTGCCAGCAGCTCCCGGACACATGGCTACACCTTC. Encoded protein: CASSSRTHGYTF.

J is TRBJ1-3 and V is TRBV19, with TRBD1 identical over 8 bases. The ends lost 6 bases at V and 0 bases at J; junction bases unmatched: 7. The CDR3 is 16 residues long. Germline V gives CDR1 LNHDA, CDR2 SQIVND (reference sequence). The CDR3 sequence is CASRDGQGLSGNTIYF. DNA for the CDR3: TGTGCCAGTAGGGACGGACAGGGCCTCTCTGGAAACACCATATATTTT. The full variable domain, in which reference TRBV19 and TRBJ1-3 provide the parts outside the CDR3, is DGGITQSPKYLFRKEGQNVTLSCEQNLNHDAMYWYRQDPGQGLRLIYYSQIVNDFQKGDIAEGYSVSREKKESFPLTVTSAQKNPTAFYLCASRDGQGLSGNTIYFGEGSWLTVV.

This chain connects TRBV15 to TRBJ2-1; D is perhaps TRBD2 (6 bases). The CDR3 covers 14 residues. V was cut by 1 base and J by 7 bases, with 11 bases left in between. Germline CDR1 reads LNHNV; CDR2 reads YYDKDF (reference sequence). CDR3 residues: CATSRVGGRNEQFF. The CDR3 nucleotides read TGTGCCACCAGCAGAGTCGGGGGAAGGAATGAGCAGTTCTTC. Full variable domain (remainder filled in from reference TRBV15 and TRBJ2-1): DAMVIQNPRYQVTQFGKPVTLSCSQTLNHNVMYWYQQKSSQAPKLLFHYYDKDFNNEADTPDNFQSRRPNTSFCFLDIRSPGLGDTAMYLCATSRVGGRNEQFFGPGTRLTVL.

The table lists this clone with a few counts. V is TRBV7-9 and J is TRBJ1-5, with D possibly matching TRBD1 (5 bases). The CDR3 loop spans 15 amino acids. Germline lookup yields CDR1 SEHNR and CDR2 FQNEAQ (reference sequence). The V end lost 5 bases, the J end lost 2 bases, and 13 bases lay between the germline ends. CDR3 sequence (DNA): TGTGCCAGCAGCCCAACGGGACTGGGCAATCAGCCCCAGCATTTT. Translated: CASSPTGLGNQPQHF.